Following are 32 T cell receptor beta chains from one sample sequenced in a study of CD4 T cells in relation to SARS-CoV-2 and coronaviruses (dated by TCRdb to the early 2020s). CD4+ T cells from unexposed donors were collected before the COVID-19 pandemic (2011-2018). Library generation was performed with the immunoSEQ multiplex PCR assay. Sourced from immuneACCESS, this table was stored by TCRdb with only in-frame sequences that have V and J called. A share of the clones is absent; for the studies checked, an unresolved V gene accounts for under half, and the remainder has no known explanation. Counted in this sample were 60,000 or so clones; approximately 94% of them appeared once. Around 0.13% of the sample is taken by the ten largest. The sequenced sample consisted of naive CD4+ T cells from PBMCs. Reading the label with the study, this specimen's cell subset or site is: naive CD4+ T cells isolated by negative enrichment. The receptors shown here come from a human donor in good health.

Here the CDR3 reads CASSPLSGADYEQYF. CDR3 nucleotide sequence: TGTGCCAGCTCACCACTTTCAGGGGCGGACTACGAGCAGTACTTC. The chain has TRBV18 and TRBJ2-7; weak D call: TRBD1 (6 bases). CDR3 length: 15 amino acids. V lost 1 base to trimming and J lost 3 bases, with 13 bases between them. Germline V gives CDR1 KGHSH, CDR2 LQKENI.

The CDR3 DNA reads as TGTGCCAGTAGTGGTCAGCTTCCTAACTATGGCTACACCTTC. Translation: CASSGQLPNYGYTF. The rearrangement joins TRBV19 to TRBJ1-2; no reliable D call. Trimming removed 5 bases at V and 0 bases at J, with 10 bases between. Germline V CDR1 and CDR2: LNHDA, SQIVND (reference sequence). The CDR3 has 14 amino acids.

The V and J genes are TRBV6-5 and TRBJ1-5; D is possibly TRBD1 (6 bases). This CDR3 spans 14 amino acids. The V end lost 2 bases, the J end lost 5 bases, and 10 bases lay between the germline ends. Germline CDR1 MNHEY, CDR2 SVGAGI. The CDR3 nucleotides are TGTGCCAGCAGTTACGCCAGGGGCTATCAGCCCCAGCATTTT. This translates into CASSYARGYQPQHF.

V is TRBV9 and J is TRBJ1-4, with TRBD1 matching over 10 bases. The J segment lost 5 bases and the V segment lost 6 bases, leaving 4 bases of the junction unmatched. The CDR3 contains 14 residues. Per germline, CDR1 SGDLS and CDR2 YYNGEE. CDR3 sequence (DNA): TGTGCCAGCACGGAGGGACAGGGGAATGAAAAACTGTTTTTT. Its protein is CASTEGQGNEKLFF.

This chain joins TRBV10-1 and TRBJ1-1; 10 nucleotides align to TRBD1. Germline trimming cut 4 bases from V and 7 bases from J; bases unmatched to any gene: 9. Germline CDR1 reads WNHNN; CDR2 reads SYGVQD (reference sequence). CDR3 length: 15 amino acids. As DNA, the CDR3 is TGCGCCAGCAGTGCGCCGGGACAGGGGTTGAATGAAGCTTTCTTT. This encodes CASSAPGQGLNEAFF.

This chain joins TRBV5-1 and TRBJ2-7, with D perhaps matching TRBD2 (5 bases). V dropped 4 bases and J dropped 0 bases, with 20 bases sitting between them. CDR1 and CDR2 from the germline V gene are SGHRS and YFSETQ. This CDR3 contains 17 residues. The CDR3 is CASSRVYISGSSYEQYF. The CDR3 DNA reads as TGCGCCAGCAGCCGCGTGTACATCTCGGGGAGCTCCTACGAGCAGTACTTC.

This chain links TRBV9 with TRBJ1-6; 8 bases match TRBD1. Per germline, CDR1 SGDLS and CDR2 YYNGEE. After removal of 3 bases from V and 5 bases from J, the junction contained 1 base not matched to a gene. This CDR3 has 14 amino acids. The CDR3 DNA reads TGTGCCAGCAGCGGGACAGGGCATAATTCACCCCTCCACTTT. Protein sequence: CASSGTGHNSPLHF.

The V and J genes are TRBV9 and TRBJ2-1; no clear D gene. This CDR3 is 13 amino acids long. Germline values: CDR1 SGDLS, CDR2 YYNGEE. Trimming took off 4 bases at V and 9 bases at J, with 14 bases between the two ends. Written as DNA, the CDR3 is TGTGCCAGCAGCATTTGGATGATGGGTGAGCAGTTCTTC. Its protein product is CASSIWMMGEQFF.

The V call is TRBV5-1, the J call TRBJ2-1, with TRBD1 matching 9 bases. Germline CDR1 SGHRS, CDR2 YFSETQ. This CDR3 is built from 15 residues. Unmatched junction bases numbered 8, after V lost 4 bases and J lost 6 bases. The CDR3 sequence is CASSRMGQGGNEQFF. As DNA, the CDR3 is TGCGCCAGCAGCAGGATGGGACAGGGAGGCAATGAGCAGTTCTTC.

The chain recombines TRBV19 with TRBJ2-1; 8 bases agree with TRBD2. The CDR3 contains 16 residues. Germline lookup yields CDR1 LNHDA and CDR2 SQIVND (reference sequence). J lost 5 bases, V lost 5 bases, and 11 bases had no gene match. In DNA, the CDR3 is TGTGCCAGTAGTCAGTGGGGAGCGGGAGTAGACAATGAGCAGTTCTTC. It specifies CASSQWGAGVDNEQFF.

The CDR3 DNA is TGTGCCACCAGTGATCTGACTAGCGTTGGGTCCTACAATGAGCAGTTCTTC. Amino acid sequence: CATSDLTSVGSYNEQFF. This chain connects TRBV24-1 to TRBJ2-1, with 8 nucleotides matching TRBD2. Germline trimming cut 3 bases from V and 1 base from J; bases unmatched to any gene: 7. Per the germline V gene, CDR1 is KGHDR and CDR2 is SFDVKD. This CDR3 has 17 amino acids.

The chain links TRBV2 to TRBJ2-1; 12 nucleotides agree with TRBD2. Looked up from germline, CDR1 is SNHLY and CDR2 is FYNNEI. V was clipped by 6 bases and J by 10 bases; unmatched bases: 13. The CDR3 spans 16 residues. The CDR3 DNA sequence: TGTGCCAGCAGGGACCTAGCGGGAGGGCCGAGGCAGGAGCAGTTCTTC. It codes for CASRDLAGGPRQEQFF. The full variable domain, in which reference TRBV2 and TRBJ2-1 provide the parts outside the CDR3, is EPEVTQTPSHQVTQMGQEVILRCVPISNHLYFYWYRQILGQKVEFLVSFYNNEISEKSEIFDDQFSVERPDGSNFTLKIRSTKLEDSAMYFCASRDLAGGPRQEQFFGPGTRLTVL.

As for this clone: Germline and junction disagree at one end, which may indicate a read error. J is TRBJ2-5 and V is TRBV6-1; 9 nucleotides agree with TRBD1. CDR1 is MNHNS, CDR2 SASEGT, per germline. The CDR3 is 14 residues long. The chain's CDR3 is CASREGQGRETQYF. In DNA, the CDR3 is TGTGCCAGCAGGGAAGGACAGGGGAGGGAGACCCAGTACTTC.

The chain links TRBV5-6 to TRBJ2-5, with D unresolved. V was cut by 4 bases and J by 6 bases, with 19 bases left in between. Germline CDR1 is SGHDT and CDR2 is YYEEEE. This CDR3 has 15 residues. In nucleotides, the CDR3 is TGTGCCAGCAGCCCCACGAAGTACTCTGGAAAGACCCAGTACTTC. Its protein product is CASSPTKYSGKTQYF.

V gene TRBV15 combines with J gene TRBJ2-5; no reliable D call. Germline assignment: CDR1 LNHNV and CDR2 YYDKDF (reference sequence). Trimming pared 0 bases from V and 5 bases from J, leaving 7 bases between. CDR3 size: 13 residues. In DNA, the CDR3 is TGTGCCACCAGCAGAGATCTTATGGAGACCCAGTACTTC. This gives the protein CATSRDLMETQYF.

With regard to this clone: At the DNA level, this CDR3 is encoded by other sequences in the same sample as well. The V call is TRBV9, the J call TRBJ2-3, with D possibly being TRBD2 (6 bases). The CDR3 is made up of 14 amino acids. The germline V and J ends were trimmed by 2 bases and 1 base, with 8 bases remaining between them. Germline values: CDR1 SGDLS, CDR2 YYNGEE. CDR3 nucleotides: TGTGCCAGCAGCGTGGGACTCGGCACAGATACGCAGTATTTT. This gives the protein CASSVGLGTDTQYF.

The chain is built from TRBV19 and TRBJ2-1, with D perhaps TRBD2 (6 bases). The V end was cut by 8 bases, the J end by 5 bases, with 22 bases between. CDR3 size: 16 residues. The germline gives CDR1 LNHDA, CDR2 SQIVND (reference sequence). CDR3 amino acids: CASDNKRAPRDNEQFF. DNA for the CDR3: TGTGCCAGTGACAACAAGCGGGCACCTCGTGACAATGAGCAGTTCTTC.

Written as DNA, the CDR3 is TGTGCCAGCCGACCCGGGGGGGATCTCCTACTAGCGGGAATCGATGAGCAGTTCTTC. Amino acid sequence: CASRPGGDLLLAGIDEQFF. The chain carries TRBV28 and TRBJ2-1, with 10 bases fitting TRBD2. This CDR3 is built from 19 residues. Per germline, CDR1 MDHEN and CDR2 SYDVKM. V lost 8 bases to trimming and J lost 8 bases; unmatched junction nucleotides: 24.

The chain uses TRBV18 and TRBJ2-2; D unclear. CDR1 KGHSH and CDR2 LQKENI come from the germline V gene. The CDR3 totals 15 residues. V was cut by 2 bases and J by 7 bases, with 14 bases left in between. CDR3 region: CASSPAQLEVGELFF. In nucleotides, the CDR3 is TGTGCCAGCTCACCAGCACAACTCGAGGTCGGGGAGCTGTTTTTT.

This chain links TRBV11-1 with TRBJ2-7; a possible D gene is TRBD1 (6 bases). In germline, CDR1 is SGHAT, CDR2 FQDESV (reference sequence). With 6 bases removed from V and 0 bases from J, the gap between germline ends came to 12 bases. This CDR3 has 14 amino acids. CDR3 nucleotides: TGTGCCAGCAGGGGACACCTGAACTCCTACGAGCAGTACTTC. Translated, it gives CASRGHLNSYEQYF.

The rearrangement uses TRBV5-1 and TRBJ2-1; 14 nucleotides align to TRBD2. The CDR3 consists of 17 residues. J gave up 0 bases and V 4 bases, and 3 bases lay outside the gene matches. The V gene's germline CDR1 is SGHRS and CDR2 YFSETQ. The CDR3 loop is CASSTTSGRASYNEQFF. DNA for the CDR3: TGCGCCAGCAGCACGACTAGCGGGAGGGCCTCCTACAATGAGCAGTTCTTC.

Only a few counts were recorded for this clone. This chain connects TRBV6-6 to TRBJ1-5; 8 nucleotides agree with TRBD1. With V trimmed by 2 bases and J by 5 bases, 5 bases remained unmatched. The germline V gene has CDR1 MNHNY and CDR2 SVGAGI (reference sequence). This CDR3 is built from 15 residues. CDR3 in amino acids: CASSYPGGRDQPQHF. The DNA for the CDR3 is TGTGCCAGCAGTTACCCAGGGGGCCGGGATCAGCCCCAGCATTTT.

The chain employs TRBV5-1 and TRBJ2-1; D is possibly TRBD1 (6 bases). V dropped 3 bases and J dropped 4 bases, with 17 bases sitting between them. Germline CDR1 reads SGHRS; CDR2 reads YFSETQ. There are 16 residues in the CDR3. In DNA, the CDR3 is TGCGCCAGCAGCTCCACAGGGCTAGGGACATACAATGAGCAGTTCTTC. Translated, it gives CASSSTGLGTYNEQFF.

The CDR3, as DNA: TGCGCCAGCAGCTTGTTCCGAGGGACTAATGAAAAACTGTTTTTT. Amino acids: CASSLFRGTNEKLFF. This chain links TRBV5-1 with TRBJ1-4; D is ambiguous. Trimming took off 1 base at V and 2 bases at J, with 9 bases between the two ends. The germline V gene has CDR1 SGHRS and CDR2 YFSETQ. This CDR3 is 15 amino acids long.

J is TRBJ2-7 and V is TRBV6-5, with TRBD1 matching over 9 bases. The J segment lost 3 bases and the V segment lost 6 bases, leaving 6 bases of the junction unmatched. Germline-derived CDR1 and CDR2 are MNHEY and SVGAGI. CDR3 size: 14 residues. The CDR3 protein is CASSRQGVFYEQYF. The CDR3 nucleotides are TGTGCCAGCAGCCGACAGGGGGTCTTCTACGAGCAGTACTTC.

The chain has TRBV9 and TRBJ2-3; no clear D gene. CDR1 SGDLS and CDR2 YYNGEE come from the germline V gene. Trimming took off 3 bases at V and 6 bases at J, with 8 bases between the two ends. The CDR3 consists of 12 residues. The CDR3 DNA sequence: TGTGCCAGCAGCGCGAGCAGCGATACGCAGTATTTT. Protein product: CASSASSDTQYF. Full variable domain (missing parts from reference TRBV9 and TRBJ2-3): DSGVTQTPKHLITATGQRVTLRCSPRSGDLSVYWYQQSLDQGLQFLIQYYNGEERAKGNILERFSAQQFPDLHSELNLSSLELGDSALYFCASSASSDTQYFGPGTRLTVL.

The chain has TRBV15 and TRBJ2-7; TRBD2 agrees at 10 bases. CDR3 size: 17 residues. Germline assignment: CDR1 LNHNV and CDR2 YYDKDF (reference sequence). With 0 bases clipped from V and 5 bases from J, the junction kept 10 bases outside the gene matches. This CDR3 reads CATSRDLRASGRNEQYF. Written as DNA, the CDR3 is TGTGCCACCAGCAGAGATCTTCGGGCTAGCGGGAGAAACGAGCAGTACTTC.

The chain is built from TRBV5-1 and TRBJ2-3, with D possibly TRBD2 on 6 matching bases. The germline gives CDR1 SGHRS, CDR2 YFSETQ. This CDR3 has 13 amino acids. The ends were cut back, 4 bases at V and 3 bases at J, with 9 bases in the middle. As DNA, the CDR3 is TGCGCCAGCAGCCGCAGCGGGACAGATACGCAGTATTTT. Protein product: CASSRSGTDTQYF.

The V and J genes are TRBV5-6 and TRBJ2-7; a weak D match, TRBD2 (6 bases). V lost 6 bases and J 4 bases, leaving 11 bases between the germline ends. From germline, CDR1 is SGHDT and CDR2 YYEEEE. This CDR3 comprises 12 residues. The chain's CDR3 is CASTLGGYEQYF. The DNA of the CDR3 is TGTGCCAGCACGCTGGGGGGATACGAGCAGTACTTC.

The chain couples TRBV5-4 to TRBJ1-3; unclear D gene. This CDR3 is built from 14 residues. In germline, CDR1 is SGHNT, CDR2 YYREEE (reference sequence). Trimming cost V 0 bases and J 0 bases, with 4 bases left between them. The CDR3 reads CASSLDSSGNTIYF. CDR3 coding DNA: TGTGCCAGCAGCTTGGACAGCTCTGGAAACACCATATATTTT.

The rearrangement links TRBV5-1 to TRBJ2-6, with 11 nucleotides matching TRBD2. With V trimmed by 4 bases and J by 0 bases, 18 bases remained unmatched. The CDR3 spans 22 residues. The germline CDR1 and CDR2 sequences are SGHRS and YFSETQ. DNA of the CDR3: TGCGCCAGCAGCATCCGACAGACTAGCGGGGCTGTAAGAATCTCTGGGGCCAACGTCCTGACTTTC. Its protein is CASSIRQTSGAVRISGANVLTF.

The V and J genes are TRBV4-1 and TRBJ1-1; maybe TRBD1 (5 bases). This CDR3 has 16 residues. Germline V gene lookup returns CDR1 MGHRA and CDR2 YSYEKL. V was clipped by 4 bases and J by 0 bases, with 15 bases between them. CDR3 residues: CASSPETDSMNTEAFF. CDR3 in DNA: TGCGCCAGCAGCCCCGAGACAGACAGTATGAACACTGAAGCTTTCTTT.